The rows below give T cell receptor beta chains drawn from one sample of a study of beta chain features in type 1 diabetes. Sequenced by immunoSEQ multiplex PCR; TCRdb stores in-frame clones only, minus some. The data show 95,000 to 150,000 clones, less than 20% seen once. Sequenced material: central memory CD4+ T cells from blood. The receptors originated from a man aged 30-40 years with type 1 diabetes. The CDR3 runs from the conserved cysteine through the conserved F or W.

CDR3aa	v_gene	j_gene
CASSTAGGTGELFF	TRBV5-1	TRBJ2-2
CASSPSYRGQSTGDTQYF	TRBV7-8	TRBJ2-3
CASSPVAGEYNEQFF	TRBV7-2	TRBJ2-1
CASSQTMGTGELFF	TRBV4-2	TRBJ2-2
CASSLKIHEFF	TRBV5-4	TRBJ2-1
CASSATGTGGQYF	TRBV9	TRBJ2-7
CASSRTGDNIQYF	TRBV7-3	TRBJ2-4
CASSPTGPGELFF	TRBV5-1	TRBJ2-2
CASSLTGAQNPGEKLFF	TRBV5-1	TRBJ1-4
CASSEGRTYGYTF	TRBV7-2	TRBJ1-2
CASSPQGNGAPDTQYF	TRBV4-1	TRBJ2-3
CASSVLTKSYEQYF	TRBV5-1	TRBJ2-7
CASSLARRFDPTGELFF	TRBV7-3	TRBJ2-2
CASSLEQWNTEAFF	TRBV7-9	TRBJ1-1
CASSHTLGGEYEQYF	TRBV4-3	TRBJ2-7
CASSFAGTSNYGYTF	TRBV7-2	TRBJ1-2